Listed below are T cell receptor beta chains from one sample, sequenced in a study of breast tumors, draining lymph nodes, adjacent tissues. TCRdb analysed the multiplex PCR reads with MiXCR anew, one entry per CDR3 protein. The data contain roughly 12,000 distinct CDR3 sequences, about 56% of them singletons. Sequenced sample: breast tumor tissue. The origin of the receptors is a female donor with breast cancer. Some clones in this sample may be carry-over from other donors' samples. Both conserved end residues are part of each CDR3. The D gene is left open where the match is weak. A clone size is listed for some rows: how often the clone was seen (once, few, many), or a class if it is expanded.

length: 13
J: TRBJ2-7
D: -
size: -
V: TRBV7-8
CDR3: CASSLREIHEQHF

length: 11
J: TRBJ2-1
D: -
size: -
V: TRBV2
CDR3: CASSDYNEQFF

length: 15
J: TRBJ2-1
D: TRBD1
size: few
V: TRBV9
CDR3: CANTPGGASYHEQFF

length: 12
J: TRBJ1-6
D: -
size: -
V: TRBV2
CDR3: CASERGNSPLHF

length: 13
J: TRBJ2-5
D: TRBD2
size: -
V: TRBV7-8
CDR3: CASELARQETQYF

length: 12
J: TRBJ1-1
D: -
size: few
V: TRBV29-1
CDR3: CSVTGTTLEAFF

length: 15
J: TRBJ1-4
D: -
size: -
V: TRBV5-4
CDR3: CASSLGGRTNEKLFF

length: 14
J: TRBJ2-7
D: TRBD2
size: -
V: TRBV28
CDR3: CASSLSGRRNEQYF

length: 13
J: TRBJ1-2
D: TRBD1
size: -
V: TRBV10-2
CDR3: CASSRQGDYGYTF

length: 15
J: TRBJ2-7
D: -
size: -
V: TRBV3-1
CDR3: CASSQDPLRGGVRYF

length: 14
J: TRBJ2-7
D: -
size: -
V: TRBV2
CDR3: CASSGLGRGYEQYF

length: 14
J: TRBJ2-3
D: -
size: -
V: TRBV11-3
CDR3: CASSLDSVTDTQYF

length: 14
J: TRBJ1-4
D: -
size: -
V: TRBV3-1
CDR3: CASSQQLSNEKLFF

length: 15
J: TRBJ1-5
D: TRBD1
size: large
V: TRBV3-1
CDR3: CASSQAGTGGQPQHF

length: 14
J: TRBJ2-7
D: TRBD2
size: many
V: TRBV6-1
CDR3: CASFGLAGVVEQYF

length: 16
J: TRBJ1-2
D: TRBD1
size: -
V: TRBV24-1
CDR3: CATSAGGSGQSYGYTF

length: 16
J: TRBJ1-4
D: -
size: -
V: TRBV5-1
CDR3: CANSLGGTGWNEKLFF

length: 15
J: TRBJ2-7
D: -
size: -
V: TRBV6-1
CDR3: CASSEAVAEYYEQYF

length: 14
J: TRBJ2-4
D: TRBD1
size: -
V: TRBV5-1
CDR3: CASSLDRGSSIQYF

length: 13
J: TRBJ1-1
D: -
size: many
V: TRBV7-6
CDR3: CASSLDRDTEAFF

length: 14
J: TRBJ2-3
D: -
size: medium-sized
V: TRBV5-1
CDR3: CASAGGGGTDTQYF

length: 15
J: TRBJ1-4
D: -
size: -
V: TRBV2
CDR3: CASSEWGATNEKLFF

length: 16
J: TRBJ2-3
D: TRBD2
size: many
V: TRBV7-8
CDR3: CASSLKAGGPGDTQYF

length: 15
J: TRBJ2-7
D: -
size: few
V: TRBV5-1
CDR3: CASSLGWGQLSEQYF

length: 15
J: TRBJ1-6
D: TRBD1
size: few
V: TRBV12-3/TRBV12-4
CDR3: CASSIETGYNSPLHF

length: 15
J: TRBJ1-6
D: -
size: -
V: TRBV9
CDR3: CASSVTTEPNSPLHF

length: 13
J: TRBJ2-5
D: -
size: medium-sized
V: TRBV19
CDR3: CASSSQYQETQYF

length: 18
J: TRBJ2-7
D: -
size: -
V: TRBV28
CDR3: CASSLSPSSAGGVYEQYF